This T cell receptor (beta chain) came from a study of cytomegalovirus exposure and HLA in healthy donors. The study's findings and limits: As was reported, the classifier diagnosed cytomegalovirus status with high specificity and sensitivity. Rarity characterized most TCR sequences, yet some public TCRs appeared in many donors. Presence/absence analyses rested on an assumption that sequencing depth was roughly uniform across donors.

The PCR contained 60 Vbeta and 13 Jbeta primers. In the authors' methods: Around 10 million of the approximately 80 million unique TCR beta chains counted in a later analysis were shared. TCRdb's table, derived via immunoSEQ multiplex PCR, lists solely in-frame clones and lacks some. The V and J calls and clone size were taken over from that table, and D and trimming were inferred from the DNA. The profile shows 100,000 to 150,000 clones, 74% of them singletons. The germline V gene encodes CDR1 MNHEY and CDR2 SMNVEV (reference sequence). This CDR3 has 14 residues. About this clone: No antigen is known for it. Compared with germline, one end of the junction differs, possibly owing to a read error.

What was sequenced was PBMCs. This receptor was taken from a woman aged 45-65 years in good health and CMV-seropositive. The chain joins TRBV27 to TRBJ1-5; 7 nucleotides align to TRBD1. The CDR3 DNA sequence: TGTGCCAGCAGTTTAACAGGGGTGCATCAGCCCCGGCATTTT. This translates into CASSLTGVHQPRHF.